This T cell receptor beta chain was retrieved from a study of spatial heterogeneity in lung cancer. This clonotype has at least ten counts. Time point specified: sample taken at primary tumor resection. Unsorted whole RNA samples from tumor, nontumor lung or frozen PBMC were sequenced. Using its own MiXCR run on the 5' RACE reads, TCRdb lists one record per CDR3 protein. The data hold around 63,000 distinct CDR3 sequences, with 7.5% to 9% observed a single time. Trimming pared 2 bases from V and 1 base from J, leaving 8 bases between. Germline-derived CDR1 and CDR2 are GTSNPN and SVGIG (reference sequence). This CDR3 is 14 amino acids long.

The specimen was PBMCs, collected at surgery. This TCR derives from a female donor with early-stage non-small cell lung cancer. The chain has TRBV30 and TRBJ2-2; D is undetermined. The CDR3 reads CAWSQWGNTGELFF. Here the CDR3 DNA reads TGTGCCTGGAGTCAATGGGGGAACACCGGGGAGCTGTTTTTT.